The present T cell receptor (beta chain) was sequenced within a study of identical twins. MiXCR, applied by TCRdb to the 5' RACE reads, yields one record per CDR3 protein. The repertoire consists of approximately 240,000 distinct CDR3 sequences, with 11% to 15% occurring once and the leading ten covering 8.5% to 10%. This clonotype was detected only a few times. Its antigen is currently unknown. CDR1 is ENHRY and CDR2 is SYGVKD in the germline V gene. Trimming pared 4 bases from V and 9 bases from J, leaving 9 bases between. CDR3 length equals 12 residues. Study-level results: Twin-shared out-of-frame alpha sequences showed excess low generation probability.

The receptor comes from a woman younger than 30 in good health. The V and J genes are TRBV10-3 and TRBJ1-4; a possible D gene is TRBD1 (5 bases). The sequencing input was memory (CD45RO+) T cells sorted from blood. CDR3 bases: TGTGCCATCAGTGGCGGGGGTCAAAAACTGTTTTTT. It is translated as CAISGGGQKLFF.